This T cell receptor (beta chain) was captured in a study of T-cell reconstitution after alpha-beta-depleted transplantation in children. This clonotype was found many times. Preparation of the TCRbeta library involved a method that used unique molecular identifiers. TCRdb used MiXCR to reprocess the PCR reads, holding one entry per CDR3 protein. The sample carries approximately 100,000 distinct CDR3 sequences, about 12% recorded once. Germline CDR1 SGHTA, CDR2 FQGNSA. V trimming: 3 bases; J trimming: 0 bases; junction bases outside the gene matches: 5. The CDR3 covers 16 residues. The source is a human donor who donated a stem cell graft to a child with inherited bone marrow failure. The chain recombines TRBV7-2 with TRBJ1-5; 7 bases map to TRBD1. The material was PBMCs from the stem cell graft donor, obtained from the stem cell graft. The CDR3 reads CASSLTGPNSNQPQHF. The DNA for the CDR3 is TGTGCCAGCAGCTTGACAGGGCCAAATAGCAATCAGCCCCAGCATTTT.